This T cell receptor beta chain was profiled in a study of a mutant IDH1 vaccine in newly diagnosed glioma (dated by TCRdb to about 2021). Turning to the overall study: Of the roughly 32 patients who were treated, about 60% were male and roughly 40% were female, and the mean age was about 40 years. Prior to enrollment, standard therapy consisting of radiotherapy alone, temozolomide alone, or radiochemotherapy with temozolomide had been administered to patients, with the combination being received by most patients. Peripheral blood samples were drawn at six visits, namely V03 (baseline), V05, V07, V10, V12 and V13. For exploratory analyses, some 24 treated patients had longitudinal TCRB deep sequencing done wherever samples were available.

General conclusions and limits of the study: Vaccine-induced immune responses across multiple MHC alleles were detected in 80% to 95% of patients. Pseudoprogression appeared unrelated to alterations in the top peripheral T cell clonotypes detected by TCRB sequencing. It was noted by the authors that analyses of patient blood samples could not be reproduced owing to sample limitations. Selection of PBMC samples for TCRB deep sequencing was based on availability.

Explained via the paper, the time point label denotes: baseline, week 1 (first vaccination visit). The sample's treatment or condition, from its label and the paper: pre-vaccination baseline after standard-of-care therapy. Newly diagnosed WHO grade 3 or 4 IDH1-mutant astrocytomas showing loss of nuclear ATRX were present in the donors. The samples were drawn from NOA16, a multicentre, single-arm, open-label phase I trial in Germany that tested a mutant IDH1 peptide vaccine in humans for the first time. For immunogenicity testing, the blood drawn at visit V03 was used as the baseline sample. The DNeasy Blood and Tissue Kit was used to extract genomic DNA from EDTA blood for TCRB sequencing. The cysteine opens and the phenylalanine closes a CDR3 of 14 amino acids. This entry keeps only the CDR3 DNA: 42 bases, framed from base 1. CDR1 and CDR2, looked up from the germline V gene, are SGHTA and FQGNSA. The trim is 3 bases for V and 5 bases for J, with a gap of 13 bases between the germline ends.

Library preparation employed the immunoSEQ multiplex PCR assay. The hsTCRB Kit was used according to the manufacturer's protocol to amplify rearranged TCR beta chain sequences. TCRB libraries were sequenced on an Illumina MiSeq. The authors processed their data as follows. The kit vendor's proprietary platform handled demultiplexing, trimming and gene mapping. Sourced from immuneACCESS, this table was stored by TCRdb with only in-frame sequences that have V and J called. A share of the clones is absent; for the studies checked, an unresolved V gene accounts for under half, and the remainder has no known explanation. V and J calls and clone size are those listed in that table; D and trimming were worked out from the DNA. The sample yields 45,000 to 60,000 clones; about three quarters were counted once. The top ten constitute over 1.5% of the sample. A note on this clone: Its antigen has not been determined. No base qualities exist here, and no much larger clone lies one base off it.

The chain is made from TRBV7-2 and TRBJ1-1; no confident D gene assignment can be made. Specimen: PBMCs, collected from a glioma patient treated with radiotherapy, temozolomide or both. This receptor was obtained from a woman in her thirties or forties with glioma. The nucleotide sequence is given as TGTGCCAGCAGCTTCACACCTCAGGTGACTGAAGCTTTCTTT. Its protein is CASSFTPQVTEAFF.